The 10 T cell receptor beta chains reported below all come from one sample, sequenced in a study of blood T cell repertoires in COVID-19. Sequenced by immunoSEQ multiplex PCR; TCRdb stores in-frame clones only, minus some. Of some 190,000 clones detected, 76% appear once; the ten largest clones hold approximately 16%. Input material: PBMCs or T cells enriched from blood (not recorded which). The receptors originated from a woman in her fifties or sixties with acute COVID-19.

The genes are TRBV19 and TRBJ1-2, with TRBD1 as a possible D gene (6 bases). Germline assignment: CDR1 LNHDA and CDR2 SQIVND (reference sequence). The CDR3 totals 14 residues. The V end lost 2 bases, the J end lost 4 bases, and 11 bases lay between the germline ends. CDR3 nucleotides: TGTGCCAGTAGTATAACCGGACAGCTCTATGGCTACACCTTC. The encoded protein is CASSITGQLYGYTF.

A note on this clone: The same CDR3 arises from other DNA sequences in this sample as well. V is TRBV5-1 and J is TRBJ1-3; no firm D call. V gave up 0 bases and J gave up 4 bases, with 5 bases separating them. Germline V CDR1 and CDR2: SGHRS, YFSETQ. The CDR3 totals 13 residues. The CDR3 nucleotides read TGCGCCAGCAGCTTGGAAGCCGGAAACACCATATATTTT. This encodes CASSLEAGNTIYF.

The gene calls are TRBV7-2 and TRBJ1-2, with D possibly being TRBD1 (6 bases). CDR1 SGHTA and CDR2 FQGNSA come from the germline V gene. Trimming took off 3 bases at V and 7 bases at J, with 12 bases between the two ends. CDR3 length equals 13 residues. CDR3 amino acids: CASSFGGAGGYTF. CDR3 nucleotide sequence: TGTGCCAGCAGCTTCGGGGGGGCCGGTGGCTACACCTTC. Together with reference TRBV7-2 and TRBJ1-2, the CDR3 gives the full variable domain: GAGVSQSPSNKVTEKGKDVELRCDPISGHTALYWYRQSLGQGLEFLIYFQGNSAPDKSGLPSDRFSAERTGGSVSTLTIQRTQQEDSAVYLCASSFGGAGGYTFGSGTRLTVV.

The V and J genes are TRBV21-1 and TRBJ2-2; TRBD1 was called by the table and not checked on the DNA. TRBV21-1 is reported as a pseudogene. CDR3 size: 16 residues. CDR3 DNA sequence: TGTGCCAGCAGCAAAGTTACGGGACAAGACACCGGGGAGCTGTTTTTT. Encoded protein: CASSKVTGQDTGELFF.

The chain links TRBV4-3 to TRBJ1-2, with TRBD1 as a possible D gene (5 bases). V was trimmed by 0 bases and J by 6 bases, leaving 14 bases between them. The germline gives CDR1 LGHNA, CDR2 YSLEER. The CDR3 spans 15 residues. The CDR3 DNA is TGCGCCAGCAGCCAAGATCCAGGCAGGGAGGATGGCTACACCTTC. Protein product: CASSQDPGREDGYTF.

This clone was seen a handful of times. The rearrangement links TRBV19 to TRBJ1-2, with D possibly being TRBD1 (5 bases). Trimming took 3 bases from V and 4 from J, leaving 9 bases between them. Germline V gives CDR1 LNHDA, CDR2 SQIVND (reference sequence). This CDR3 has 13 residues. CDR3 DNA: TGTGCCAGTAGTATCCAGGGTCCCTATGGCTACACCTTC. Protein product: CASSIQGPYGYTF.

The chain uses TRBV7-9 and TRBJ2-1; 13 bases line up with TRBD2. Germline CDR1 and CDR2: SEHNR and FQNEAQ (reference sequence). The J segment lost 5 bases and the V segment lost 5 bases, leaving 6 bases of the junction unmatched. The CDR3 length is 16 residues. The chain's CDR3 is CASSAGTSGEHNEQFF. The DNA of the CDR3 is TGTGCCAGCAGCGCTGGGACTAGCGGGGAACACAATGAGCAGTTCTTC.

This clone has only one observation. The chain joins TRBV11-2 to TRBJ2-7; D is undetermined. CDR1 is SGHAT and CDR2 is FQNNGV in the germline V gene. The V end lost 5 bases, the J end lost 3 bases, and 11 bases lay between the germline ends. This CDR3 spans 13 amino acids. The CDR3 DNA is TGTGCCAGCAGCCCTTTAGCCCTCTACGAGCAGTACGTC. Amino acid sequence: CASSPLALYEQYV.

This clone was detected many times. This chain joins TRBV14 and TRBJ1-1; 7 bases fit TRBD1. Germline lookup yields CDR1 SGHDN and CDR2 FVKESK. The V segment lost 2 bases and the J segment 11 bases; nucleotides outside the gene matches: 2. This CDR3 has 11 residues. CDR3 bases: TGTGCCAGCAGCCAAAGGGGGCTGGCTTTCTTT. Translated, it gives CASSQRGLAFF.

The genes are TRBV7-2 and TRBJ2-5; 7 bases line up with TRBD1. Germline loops: CDR1 SGHTA, CDR2 FQGNSA. V trimming: 5 bases; J trimming: 1 base; junction bases outside the gene matches: 4. CDR3 size: 14 residues. The CDR3 nucleotides are TGTGCCAGCAGCCTCCGGGACAGCCAAGAGACCCAGTACTTC. It translates to CASSLRDSQETQYF.